This T cell receptor (beta chain) derives from a study of T cell responses to AZD1222 COVID-19 vaccine. Assay used: immunoSEQ multiplex PCR; TCRdb lists only in-frame clones, some missing. The table has about 48,000 clones, approximately 83% seen once. As regards this clone: Its antigen is not known.

Study outcomes and limitations: The sample set comprised mostly white British donors with more females, and clonal diversity was possibly underestimated.

Germline CDR1 ENHRY, CDR2 SYGVKD. Trimming cost V 2 bases and J 2 bases; bases outside gene matches: 9. The CDR3 is 17 residues long. Sample: peripheral blood, taken 28 days after the second AZD1222 dose. This TCR came from an adult who received the AZD1222 COVID-19 vaccine. The rearrangement joins TRBV10-3 to TRBJ2-1, with TRBD1 identical over 7 bases. CDR3 nucleotide sequence: TGTGCCATCAGTGAGCCCCACAGGGGTCGCACCTACAATGAGCAGTTCTTC. Protein sequence: CAISEPHRGRTYNEQFF.